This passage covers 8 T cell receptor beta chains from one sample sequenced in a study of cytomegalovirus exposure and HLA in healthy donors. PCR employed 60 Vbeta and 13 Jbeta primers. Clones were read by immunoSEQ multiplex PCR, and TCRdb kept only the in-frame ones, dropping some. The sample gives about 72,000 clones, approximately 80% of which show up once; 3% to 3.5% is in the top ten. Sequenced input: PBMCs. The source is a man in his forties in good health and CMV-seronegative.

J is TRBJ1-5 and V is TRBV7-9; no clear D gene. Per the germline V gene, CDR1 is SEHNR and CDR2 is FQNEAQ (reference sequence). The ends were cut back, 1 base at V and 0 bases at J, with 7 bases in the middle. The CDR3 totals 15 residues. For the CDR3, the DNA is TGTGCCAGCAGCTTAGGGAGATATAGCAATCAGCCCCAGCATTTT. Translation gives CASSLGRYSNQPQHF.

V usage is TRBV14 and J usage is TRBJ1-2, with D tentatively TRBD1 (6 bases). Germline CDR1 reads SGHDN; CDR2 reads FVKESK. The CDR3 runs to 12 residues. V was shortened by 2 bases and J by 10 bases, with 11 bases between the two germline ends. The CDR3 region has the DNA TGTGCCAGCAGCCAAACTAACAGGGCCTACACCTTC. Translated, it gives CASSQTNRAYTF.

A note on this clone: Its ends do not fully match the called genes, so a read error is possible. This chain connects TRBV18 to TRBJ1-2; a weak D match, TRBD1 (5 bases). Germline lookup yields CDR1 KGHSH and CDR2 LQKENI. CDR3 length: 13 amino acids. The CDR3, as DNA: TGTGCCAGCTCAACGGACATAAACTATGGCTACATCTTC. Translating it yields CASSTDINYGYIF. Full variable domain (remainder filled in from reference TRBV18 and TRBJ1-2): NAGVMQNPRHLVRRRGQEARLRCSPMKGHSHVYWYRQLPEEGLKFMVYLQKENIIDESGMPKERFSAEFPKEGPSILRIQQVVRGDSAAYFCASSTDINYGYIFGSGTRLTVV.

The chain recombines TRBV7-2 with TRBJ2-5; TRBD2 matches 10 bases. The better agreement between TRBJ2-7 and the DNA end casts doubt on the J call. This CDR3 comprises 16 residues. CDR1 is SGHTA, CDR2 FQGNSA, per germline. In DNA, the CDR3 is TGTGCCAGCAGCCCTACTCGGACTAGCGGTGCCTACGAGCAGTACTTC. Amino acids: CASSPTRTSGAYEQYF.

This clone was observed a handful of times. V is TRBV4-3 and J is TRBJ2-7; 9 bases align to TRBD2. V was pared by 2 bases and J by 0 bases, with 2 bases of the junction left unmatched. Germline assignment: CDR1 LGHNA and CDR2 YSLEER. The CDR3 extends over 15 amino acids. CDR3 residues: CASSQLAGPSYEQYF. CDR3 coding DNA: TGCGCCAGCAGCCAACTAGCGGGGCCCTCCTACGAGCAGTACTTC.

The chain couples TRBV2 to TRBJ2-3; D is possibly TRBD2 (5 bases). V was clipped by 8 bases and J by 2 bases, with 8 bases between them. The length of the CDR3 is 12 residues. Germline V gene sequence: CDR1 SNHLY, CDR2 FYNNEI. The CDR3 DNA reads TGTGCCAGCGGGGAGATCACAGATACGCAGTATTTT. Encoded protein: CASGEITDTQYF.

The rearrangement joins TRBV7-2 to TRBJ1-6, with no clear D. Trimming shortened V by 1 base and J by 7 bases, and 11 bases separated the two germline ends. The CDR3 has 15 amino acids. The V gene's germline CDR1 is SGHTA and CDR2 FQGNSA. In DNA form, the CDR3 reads TGTGCCAGCAGCTTAGACATAAGCGGGAATTCACCCCTCCACTTT. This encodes CASSLDISGNSPLHF.

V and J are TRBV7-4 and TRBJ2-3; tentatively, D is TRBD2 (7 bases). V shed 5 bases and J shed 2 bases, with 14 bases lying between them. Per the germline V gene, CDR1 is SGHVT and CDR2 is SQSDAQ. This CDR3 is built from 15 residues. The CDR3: CASSLGGVTTDTQYF. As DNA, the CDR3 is TGTGCCAGCAGCCTAGGGGGGGTAACCACAGATACGCAGTATTTT.